Shown below are 13 T cell receptor beta chains from a single sample sequenced in a study of Ad26.COV2.S vaccination and SARS-CoV-2 variants. Using immunoSEQ multiplex PCR, the repertoire was profiled, and TCRdb retains in-frame clones only, with some absent. Among hundreds of thousands of clones listed, roughly nine tenths were seen once. Treatment denoted: around 19 received Ad26.COV2.S at low or high dose, single or two shots; about five received placebo; per-sample allocation not given. Vaccine and placebo recipients were sampled on day 63 after the first injection. The sample was peripheral blood, taken in a trial of Ad26.COV2.S vaccine versus placebo. The receptors were sampled from a person between 18 and 60 years old who received the Ad26.COV2.S COVID-19 vaccine or a placebo.

This sequence joins TRBV10-3 and TRBJ2-1; D is undetermined. This CDR3 has 11 residues. Germline CDR1 and CDR2: ENHRY and SYGVKD. V was trimmed by 6 bases and J by 6 bases, leaving 6 bases between them. The CDR3 nucleotides are TGTGCCATCAGCGTGGGCAATGAGCAGTTCTTC. This codes for CAISVGNEQFF.

The chain links TRBV12-3 or TRBV12-4 to TRBJ2-7; D possibly corresponds to TRBD2 (5 bases). The germline V and J ends were trimmed by 3 bases and 6 bases, with 12 bases remaining between them. The CDR3 contains 13 residues. CDR3 coding DNA: TGTGCCAGCAGTTTGAGGAGGTCTGGCGAGCAGTACGTC. Encoded protein: CASSLRRSGEQYV.

This chain links TRBV15 with TRBJ2-7; D might be TRBD1 (6 bases). Trimming removed 1 base at V and 12 bases at J, with 16 bases between. The V gene's germline CDR1 is LNHNV and CDR2 YYDKDF (reference sequence). The CDR3 runs to 13 residues. CDR3 protein: CATSRGGDIERYF. As DNA, the CDR3 is TGTGCCACCAGCAGAGGAGGGGACATAGAAAGGTACTTC.

V is TRBV5-1 and J is TRBJ2-1; no firm D call. Germline V lookup: CDR1 SGHRS, CDR2 YFSETQ. The CDR3 is 14 residues long. Deletions cut 4 bases from V and 0 bases from J, with 8 bases between. The DNA for the CDR3 is TGCGCCAGCAGCCCCTACCTCTCCTACAATGAGCAGTTCTTC. As protein: CASSPYLSYNEQFF.

CDR3 in amino acids: CASSGQGSWTNEKLFF. For the CDR3, the DNA is TGTGCCAGTAGTGGACAGGGATCATGGACTAATGAAAAACTGTTTTTT. V and J are TRBV19 and TRBJ1-4; TRBD1 aligns across 8 bases. The CDR3 is made up of 16 amino acids. CDR1 and CDR2 (germline): LNHDA, SQIVND (reference sequence). Trimming cost V 5 bases and J 2 bases; bases outside gene matches: 7. The full variable domain, in which reference TRBV19 and TRBJ1-4 provide the parts outside the CDR3, is DGGITQSPKYLFRKEGQNVTLSCEQNLNHDAMYWYRQDPGQGLRLIYYSQIVNDFQKGDIAEGYSVSREKKESFPLTVTSAQKNPTAFYLCASSGQGSWTNEKLFFGSGTQLSVL.

The chain is built from TRBV20-1 and TRBJ1-2; no reliable D call. Germline CDR1 is DFQATT and CDR2 is SNEGSKA (reference sequence). This CDR3 comprises 11 residues. V lost 4 bases, J lost 5 bases, and 8 bases lay in between. The CDR3 sequence: CSAIVPYGYTF. The CDR3 nucleotides read TGCAGTGCTATTGTTCCATATGGCTACACCTTC.

V gene TRBV4-2 combines with J gene TRBJ2-3; TRBD2 aligns across 10 bases. The CDR3 is made up of 18 amino acids. Germline-derived CDR1 and CDR2 are LGHNA and YNFKEQ. The V segment lost 7 bases and the J segment 5 bases; nucleotides outside the gene matches: 18. The CDR3 is CASTSVTVSGGAIDTQYF. The DNA for the CDR3 is TGTGCCAGCACCTCAGTGACTGTGAGCGGGGGGGCCATAGATACGCAGTATTTT.

This chain connects TRBV29-1 to TRBJ2-5; possibly TRBD2 for D (6 bases). The CDR3 sequence is 11 residues long. Per germline, CDR1 SQVTM and CDR2 ANQGSEA. V shed 7 bases and J shed 4 bases, with 10 bases lying between them. CDR3 in amino acids: CSGLVRETQYF. The CDR3 bases are TGCAGCGGACTAGTGCGAGAGACCCAGTACTTC.

The rearrangement links TRBV19 to TRBJ2-2; TRBD2 aligns across 10 bases. Trimming removed 1 base from V and 6 bases from J; junction bases left unmatched: 5. The CDR3 runs 16 residues. The germline gives CDR1 LNHDA, CDR2 SQIVND (reference sequence). CDR3 in amino acids: CASSIASGSVAGELFF. The CDR3 region has the DNA TGTGCCAGTAGTATAGCTAGCGGGAGCGTCGCCGGGGAGCTGTTTTTT.

The chain employs TRBV5-1 and TRBJ2-1; TRBD2 aligns across 8 bases. This CDR3 is 14 amino acids long. Trimming cost V 5 bases and J 7 bases; bases outside gene matches: 8. Germline-derived CDR1 and CDR2 are SGHRS and YFSETQ. In DNA, the CDR3 is TGCGCCAGCAGATTCGGGGGGGCTTCGAATGAGCAGTTCTTC. As protein: CASRFGGASNEQFF.

The chain's CDR3 is CASSFGPGRRTYNEQFF. In DNA, the CDR3 is TGTGCCAGCAGTTTCGGCCCGGGGCGGCGAACCTACAATGAGCAGTTCTTC. The chain employs TRBV27 and TRBJ2-1, with D possibly called TRBD1 or TRBD2 (5 bases each). Per germline, CDR1 MNHEY and CDR2 SMNVEV (reference sequence). The ends were cut back, 3 bases at V and 2 bases at J, with 17 bases in the middle. The CDR3 extends over 17 amino acids.

The J gene is TRBJ1-1, the V gene TRBV6-5; 8 bases agree with TRBD1. Germline-derived CDR1 and CDR2 are MNHEY and SVGAGI. Trimming at V came to 4 bases and at J to 11 bases, leaving 3 bases not matched to a gene. The CDR3 consists of 11 residues. The CDR3 coding sequence is TGTGCCAGCAGTTCGGGACAGGCGGCTTTCTTT. Translation: CASSSGQAAFF.

The rearrangement links TRBV2 to TRBJ1-1; the D is unclear. Trimming removed 5 bases at V and 0 bases at J, with 10 bases between. Germline loops: CDR1 SNHLY, CDR2 FYNNEI. The CDR3 consists of 14 residues. This chain's CDR3 is CASSRSNLNTEAFF. The CDR3 region has the DNA TGTGCCAGCAGTCGATCGAACCTGAACACTGAAGCTTTCTTT.